Following are 22 T cell receptor beta chains from one sample sequenced in a study of blood T cell repertoires in COVID-19. Libraries were prepared by immunoSEQ multiplex PCR; TCRdb keeps only in-frame clonotypes and omits some of them. This table has about 210,000 clones, roughly 94% appearing once. The sequenced material came from peripheral blood. These receptors all come from a man aged 30-40 years with acute or convalescent COVID-19.

The rearrangement links TRBV28 to TRBJ2-7; 8 bases align to TRBD1. Germline CDR1 and CDR2: MDHEN and SYDVKM. Trimming at V came to 8 bases and at J to 0 bases, leaving 6 bases not matched to a gene. The CDR3 extends over 14 amino acids. The CDR3 DNA follows: TGTGCCAGCGCTCCCGGGACAGGCTCCTACGAGCAGTACTTC. The encoded protein is CASAPGTGSYEQYF. Filled out from reference TRBV28 and TRBJ2-7, the complete variable domain reads DVKVTQSSRYLVKRTGEKVFLECVQDMDHENMFWYRQDPGLGLRLIYFSYDVKMKEKGDIPEGYSVSREKKERFSLILESASTNQTSMYLCASAPGTGSYEQYFGPGTRLTVT.

The V and J genes are TRBV5-6 and TRBJ2-5; maybe TRBD2 (7 bases). This CDR3 has 14 residues. From germline, CDR1 is SGHDT and CDR2 YYEEEE. Between the trimmed V and J ends, which lost 4 bases and 2 bases, there was a span of 12 bases. The CDR3, as DNA: TGTGCCAGCAGCCGGAGGGGGGGGCAAGAGACCCAGTACTTC. It specifies CASSRRGGQETQYF.

This chain connects TRBV4-1 to TRBJ1-2, with 7 positions matching TRBD1. Trimming took 0 bases from V and 3 from J; bases not matched to a gene: 1. Germline V gene sequence: CDR1 MGHRA, CDR2 YSYEKL. This CDR3 region has 14 residues. CDR3 in DNA: TGCGCCAGCAGCCAAGATGGGACAGACTATGGCTACACCTTC. Translating it yields CASSQDGTDYGYTF.

This rearrangement joins TRBV13 to TRBJ1-1; TRBD1 matches 9 bases. Germline V gives CDR1 PRHDT, CDR2 FYEKMQ (reference sequence). The junction had 5 bases not matched to a gene; V was cut back by 5 bases and J by 4 bases. CDR3 size: 14 residues. CDR3 bases: TGTGCCAGCAGCCATGGACAGGGGACCACTGAAGCTTTCTTT. The encoded protein is CASSHGQGTTEAFF.

This chain links TRBV2 with TRBJ2-1, with 9 bases identical to TRBD2. Germline V gene data show CDR1 as SNHLY and CDR2 as FYNNEI. The V and J ends lost 6 bases and 6 bases, in that order; junction bases with no gene match: 12. The CDR3 runs to 16 residues. The CDR3 DNA sequence: TGTGCCAGCAGGAGGATAGGGGCGGGAGGGCCCAATGAGCAGTTCTTC. This encodes CASRRIGAGGPNEQFF. Combining the CDR3 with reference TRBV2 and TRBJ2-1 gives the whole variable domain EPEVTQTPSHQVTQMGQEVILRCVPISNHLYFYWYRQILGQKVEFLVSFYNNEISEKSEIFDDQFSVERPDGSNFTLKIRSTKLEDSAMYFCASRRIGAGGPNEQFFGPGTRLTVL.

The V and J genes are TRBV5-1 and TRBJ1-2, with a possible D match to TRBD1 (6 bases). Germline V lookup: CDR1 SGHRS, CDR2 YFSETQ. CDR3 size: 12 residues. Trimming cost V 8 bases and J 2 bases, with 10 bases left between them. CDR3 residues: CASSTGNYGYTF. As DNA, the CDR3 is TGCGCCAGTTCGACAGGCAACTATGGCTACACCTTC.

The chain uses TRBV18 and TRBJ1-4; possible D gene TRBD1, 6 bases. The CDR3 has 14 residues. Germline values: CDR1 KGHSH, CDR2 LQKENI. The ends were cut back, 3 bases at V and 7 bases at J, with 12 bases in the middle. CDR3 in DNA: TGTGCCAGCTCACCCGGGACACTTACTGAAAAACTGTTTTTT. It codes for CASSPGTLTEKLFF. The full variable domain, completed using reference TRBV18 and TRBJ1-4, is NAGVMQNPRHLVRRRGQEARLRCSPMKGHSHVYWYRQLPEEGLKFMVYLQKENIIDESGMPKERFSAEFPKEGPSILRIQQVVRGDSAAYFCASSPGTLTEKLFFGSGTQLSVL.

The genes are TRBV7-9 and TRBJ2-7, with D perhaps TRBD1 (6 bases). CDR1 and CDR2 (germline): SEHNR, FQNEAQ (reference sequence). V dropped 4 bases and J dropped 7 bases, with 17 bases sitting between them. The CDR3 is 14 residues long. CDR3 sequence: CASSSTATGWEQYF. The CDR3 nucleotides are TGTGCCAGCAGCTCGACGGCGACAGGTTGGGAGCAGTACTTC.

The CDR3 region is CASRPGQGHIYGYTF. In DNA, the CDR3 is TGTGCCAGCAGACCTGGACAGGGCCATATCTATGGCTACACCTTC. The chain combines TRBV5-5 with TRBJ1-2; 8 bases match TRBD1. CDR1 is SGHKS, CDR2 YYEKEE, per germline (reference sequence). This CDR3 has 15 amino acids. Trimming removed 5 bases from V and 4 bases from J; junction bases left unmatched: 10.

The chain carries TRBV9 and TRBJ1-1, with 7 bases aligning to TRBD1. With 2 bases clipped from V and 4 bases from J, the junction kept 5 bases outside the gene matches. CDR3 size: 14 residues. Germline V gives CDR1 SGDLS, CDR2 YYNGEE. CDR3 sequence: CASSVEGAGTEAFF. DNA for the CDR3: TGTGCCAGCAGCGTTGAGGGGGCGGGCACTGAAGCTTTCTTT.

V and J are TRBV7-2 and TRBJ2-1; a possible D gene is TRBD2 (6 bases). The CDR3 loop spans 13 amino acids. The germline V gene encodes CDR1 SGHTA and CDR2 FQGNSA. V lost 5 bases, J lost 6 bases, and 11 bases lay in between. CDR3 region: CASSTTSVNEQFF. The CDR3 region has the DNA TGTGCCAGCAGCACGACTAGTGTCAATGAGCAGTTCTTC.

The genes are TRBV5-6 and TRBJ2-1; tentative D call: TRBD1 (5 bases). Trimming cost V 0 bases and J 2 bases, with 15 bases left between them. This CDR3 has 17 amino acids. The germline V gene encodes CDR1 SGHDT and CDR2 YYEEEE. DNA of the CDR3: TGTGCCAGCAGCTTGGCCGCGACAGCTATACCCTACAATGAGCAGTTCTTC. The encoded protein is CASSLAATAIPYNEQFF.

V is TRBV16 and J is TRBJ2-1; D uncertain. V was shortened by 4 bases and J by 6 bases, with 7 bases between the two germline ends. CDR3 length: 12 residues. The germline gives CDR1 KGHSY, CDR2 FQNENV. The CDR3 nucleotides read TGTGCCAGCAGCCTCAGTTTCAATGAGCAGTTCTTC. It translates to CASSLSFNEQFF. Based on the CDR3 plus reference TRBV16 and TRBJ2-1, the full variable domain is GEEVAQTPKHLVRGEGQKAKLYCAPIKGHSYVFWYQQVLKNEFKFLISFQNENVFDETGMPKERFSAKCLPNSPCSLEIQATKLEDSAVYFCASSLSFNEQFFGPGTRLTVL.

The J gene is TRBJ1-1, the V gene TRBV5-4, with 7 bases fitting TRBD1. With 2 bases clipped from V and 3 bases from J, the junction kept 4 bases outside the gene matches. Germline loops: CDR1 SGHNT, CDR2 YYREEE (reference sequence). This CDR3 is built from 14 residues. The CDR3 nucleotides are TGTGCCAGCAGCTTACAGGGGAGACACACTGAAGCTTTCTTT. It yields the protein CASSLQGRHTEAFF. Using reference TRBV5-4 and TRBJ1-1 for the parts outside the CDR3, the full variable domain is ETGVTQSPTHLIKTRGQQVTLRCSSQSGHNTVSWYQQALGQGPQFIFQYYREEENGRGNFPPRFSGLQFPNYSSELNVNALELDDSALYLCASSLQGRHTEAFFGQGTRLTVV.

This sequence joins TRBV19 and TRBJ2-1; TRBD2 matches at 8 bases. The CDR3 sequence is 14 residues long. Germline CDR1 LNHDA, CDR2 SQIVND (reference sequence). Trimming cost V 6 bases and J 2 bases; bases outside gene matches: 3. CDR3 loop: CASSGLATYNEQFF. Written as DNA, the CDR3 is TGTGCCAGTAGCGGACTAGCAACCTACAATGAGCAGTTCTTC. Complete variable domain (other parts from reference TRBV19 and TRBJ2-1): DGGITQSPKYLFRKEGQNVTLSCEQNLNHDAMYWYRQDPGQGLRLIYYSQIVNDFQKGDIAEGYSVSREKKESFPLTVTSAQKNPTAFYLCASSGLATYNEQFFGPGTRLTVL.

This chain joins TRBV30 and TRBJ2-3; D might be TRBD2 (5 bases). V was cut by 3 bases and J by 3 bases, with 10 bases left in between. Germline V gene sequence: CDR1 GTSNPN, CDR2 SVGIG (reference sequence). This CDR3 is built from 13 residues. The CDR3 is CAWRGRGTDTQYF. The CDR3 DNA reads as TGTGCCTGGAGGGGGAGAGGAACAGATACGCAGTATTTT.

V usage is TRBV19 and J usage is TRBJ2-1, with 9 bases lining up with TRBD2. CDR1 is LNHDA, CDR2 SQIVND, per germline (reference sequence). The ends lost 4 bases at V and 9 bases at J; junction bases unmatched: 16. The CDR3 consists of 17 residues. The CDR3 DNA follows: TGTGCCAGTAGTAACCCCCGACTAGCGGTCTCTGAGGGTGAGCAGTTCTTC. It encodes CASSNPRLAVSEGEQFF.

This chain joins TRBV15 and TRBJ1-2, with TRBD1 matching 7 bases. Trimming cost V 0 bases and J 5 bases; bases outside gene matches: 6. This CDR3 is 15 amino acids long. CDR1 and CDR2 (germline): LNHNV, YYDKDF (reference sequence). CDR3 nucleotides: TGTGCCACCAGCAGAGATCCCGGGACAGCATATGGCTACACCTTC. Translated: CATSRDPGTAYGYTF.

This clone has a single count. This chain links TRBV6-5 with TRBJ1-2; D gene uncertain. CDR3 length: 15 residues. The germline V and J ends were trimmed by 3 bases and 3 bases, with 14 bases remaining between them. The germline gives CDR1 MNHEY, CDR2 SVGAGI. The CDR3 here is CASSYQQLSYYGYTF. CDR3 nucleotides: TGTGCCAGCAGTTATCAACAGTTGTCATACTATGGCTACACCTTC.

The chain uses TRBV3-1 (or the pseudogene TRBV3-2) and TRBJ2-5; D remains unclear. V was clipped by 4 bases and J by 7 bases, with 4 bases between them. Per the germline V gene, CDR1 is LGHDT and CDR2 is YNNKEL (reference sequence). The CDR3 sequence is 10 residues long. The CDR3 loop is CASSRGTQYF. The CDR3 nucleotides read TGTGCCAGCAGCCGAGGGACCCAGTACTTC.

This clone was detected only once. This rearrangement joins TRBV27 to TRBJ1-4, with 7 bases that match TRBD1. Germline V gene data show CDR1 as MNHEY and CDR2 as SMNVEV (reference sequence). V trimming: 6 bases; J trimming: 7 bases; junction bases outside the gene matches: 8. The CDR3 covers 14 residues. The CDR3 loop is CASSPGQEIEKLFF. DNA of the CDR3: TGTGCCAGCAGCCCCGGACAGGAAATTGAAAAACTGTTTTTT.

The rearrangement joins TRBV7-3 to TRBJ2-1; TRBD2 matches at 7 bases. The CDR3 covers 15 residues. CDR1 and CDR2 from the germline V gene are SGHTA and FQGTGA. Trimming at V came to 1 base and at J to 1 base, leaving 1 base not matched to a gene. The DNA for the CDR3 is TGTGCCAGCAGCTTAAACGGGGGGTCCTACAATGAGCAGTTCTTC. Protein product: CASSLNGGSYNEQFF.